This T cell receptor beta chain emerged from a study of T cell repertoires in cytomegalovirus infection. Study-wide points: The response measured ex vivo was dominated by TCR beta clonotypes (HLA-C-restricted and CMV-specific).

Deletions cut 4 bases from V and 1 base from J, with 14 bases between. Per the germline V gene, CDR1 is MNHGY and CDR2 is SAAAGT. The CDR3 has 16 amino acids. MiXCR, applied by TCRdb to the reads, yields one record per CDR3 protein. In the table there are a few hundred thousand distinct CDR3 sequences, about 15% of which are singletons. The sample holds a few counts of this clonotype. Antigen specificity is unknown. The receptor comes from a human donor in good health (CMV status not recorded). Some clones in this sample may be carry-over from other donors' samples. The source material was CD8+ T cells from PBMCs. The chain carries TRBV6-8 and TRBJ1-5, with D possibly being TRBD1 (5 bases). CDR3 in DNA: TGTGCCAGCAGTTCCCACTTCGGGGCAAGCAATCAGCCCCAGCATTTT. Translating it yields CASSSHFGASNQPQHF.